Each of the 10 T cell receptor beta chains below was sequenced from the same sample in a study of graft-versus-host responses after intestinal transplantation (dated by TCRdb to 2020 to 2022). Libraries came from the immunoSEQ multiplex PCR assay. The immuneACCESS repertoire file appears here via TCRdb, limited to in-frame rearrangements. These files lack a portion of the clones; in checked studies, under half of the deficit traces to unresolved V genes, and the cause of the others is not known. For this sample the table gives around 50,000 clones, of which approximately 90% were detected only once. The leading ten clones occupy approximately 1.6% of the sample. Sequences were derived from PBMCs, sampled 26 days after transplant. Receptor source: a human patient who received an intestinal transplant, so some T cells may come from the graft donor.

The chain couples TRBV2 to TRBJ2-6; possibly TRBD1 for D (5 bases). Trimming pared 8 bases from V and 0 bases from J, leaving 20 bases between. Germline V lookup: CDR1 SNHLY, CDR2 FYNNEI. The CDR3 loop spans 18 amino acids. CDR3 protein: CASRWWQGKGSGANVLTF. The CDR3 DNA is TGTGCCAGCCGGTGGTGGCAGGGAAAAGGCTCTGGGGCCAACGTCCTGACTTTC.

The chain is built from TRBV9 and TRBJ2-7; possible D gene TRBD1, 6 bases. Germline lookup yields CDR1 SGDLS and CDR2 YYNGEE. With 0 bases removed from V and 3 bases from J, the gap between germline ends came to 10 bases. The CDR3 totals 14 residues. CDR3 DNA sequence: TGTGCCAGCAGCGTAGATGACAGGCTCTACGAGCAGTACTTC. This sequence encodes CASSVDDRLYEQYF.

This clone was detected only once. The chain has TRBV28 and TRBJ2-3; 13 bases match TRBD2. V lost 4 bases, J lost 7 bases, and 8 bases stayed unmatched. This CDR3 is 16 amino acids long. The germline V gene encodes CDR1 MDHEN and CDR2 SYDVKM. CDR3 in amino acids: CASSSGLAGPLNTQYF. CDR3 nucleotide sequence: TGTGCCAGCAGTTCGGGACTAGCGGGGCCTTTGAATACGCAGTATTTT.

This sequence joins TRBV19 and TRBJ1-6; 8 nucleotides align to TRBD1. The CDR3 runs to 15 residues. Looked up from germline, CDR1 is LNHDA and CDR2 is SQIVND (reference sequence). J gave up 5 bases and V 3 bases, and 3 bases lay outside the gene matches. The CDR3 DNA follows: TGTGCCAGTAGTATTTACAGGGGGAATAATTCACCCCTCCACTTT. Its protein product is CASSIYRGNNSPLHF.

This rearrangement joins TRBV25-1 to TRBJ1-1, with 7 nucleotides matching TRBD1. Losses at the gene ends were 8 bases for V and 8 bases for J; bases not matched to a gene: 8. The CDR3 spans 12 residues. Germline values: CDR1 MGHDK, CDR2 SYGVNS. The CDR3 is CASAKGGSEAFF. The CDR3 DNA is TGTGCCAGCGCTAAAGGGGGCTCGGAAGCTTTCTTT.

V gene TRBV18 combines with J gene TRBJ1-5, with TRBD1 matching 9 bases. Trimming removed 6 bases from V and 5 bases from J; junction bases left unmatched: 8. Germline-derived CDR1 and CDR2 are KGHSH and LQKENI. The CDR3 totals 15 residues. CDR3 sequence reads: CASSKTGQGDQPQHF. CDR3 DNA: TGTGCCAGCTCCAAGACGGGACAGGGTGATCAGCCCCAGCATTTT.

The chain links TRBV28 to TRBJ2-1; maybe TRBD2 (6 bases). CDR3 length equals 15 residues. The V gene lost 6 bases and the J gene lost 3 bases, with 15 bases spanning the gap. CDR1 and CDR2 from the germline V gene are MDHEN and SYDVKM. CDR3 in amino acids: CASSPGSPIYNEQFF. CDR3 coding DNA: TGTGCCAGCAGCCCCGGGAGTCCTATCTACAATGAGCAGTTCTTC.

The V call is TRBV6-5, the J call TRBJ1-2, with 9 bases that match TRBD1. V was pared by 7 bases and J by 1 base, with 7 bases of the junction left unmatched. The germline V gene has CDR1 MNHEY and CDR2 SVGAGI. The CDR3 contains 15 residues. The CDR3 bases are TGTGCCAGCAACCTGAACAGGGGGCTTAACTATGGCTACACCTTC. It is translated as CASNLNRGLNYGYTF.

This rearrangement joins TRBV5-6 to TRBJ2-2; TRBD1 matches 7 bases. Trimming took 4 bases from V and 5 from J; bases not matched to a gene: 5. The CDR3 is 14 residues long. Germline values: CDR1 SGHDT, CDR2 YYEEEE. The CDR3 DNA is TGTGCCAGCAGCCGGGACAGCCTGACCGGGGAGCTGTTTTTT. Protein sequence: CASSRDSLTGELFF.

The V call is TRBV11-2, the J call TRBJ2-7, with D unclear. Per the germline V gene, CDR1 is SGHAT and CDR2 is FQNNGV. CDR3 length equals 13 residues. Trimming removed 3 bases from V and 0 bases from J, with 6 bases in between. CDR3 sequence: CASSFRSSYEQYF. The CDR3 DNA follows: TGTGCCAGCAGCTTTCGTTCCTCCTACGAGCAGTACTTC.